Following are 13 T cell receptor beta chains from one sample sequenced in a study of T cell responses to AZD1222 COVID-19 vaccine. Profiling relied on immunoSEQ multiplex PCR, and the TCRdb table lists in-frame clones only, not all of them. The sample records 150,000 or so clones, around 90% being singletons. The sample consisted of peripheral blood, taken on day 0 of AZD1222 vaccination. These receptor sequences come from an adult in good health.

The CDR3 is CSATQTYEQYF. The CDR3 region has the DNA TGCAGTGCTACCCAAACCTACGAGCAGTACTTC. The chain joins TRBV20-1 to TRBJ2-7; D gene uncertain. Trimming stripped 4 bases from V and 2 bases from J, with 6 bases between. Germline V gene lookup returns CDR1 DFQATT and CDR2 SNEGSKA (reference sequence). The CDR3 runs 11 residues.

The chain links TRBV25-1 to TRBJ1-2; unclear D gene. Trimming left V 1 base short and J 4 bases short, with 7 bases between. The CDR3 is made up of 13 amino acids. The V gene's germline CDR1 is MGHDK and CDR2 SYGVNS. The CDR3 here is CASSESTLYGYTF. Written as DNA, the CDR3 is TGTGCCAGCAGTGAATCAACCCTCTATGGCTACACCTTC.

The J gene is TRBJ2-5, the V gene TRBV28; D is perhaps TRBD1 or TRBD2 (5 bases each). V lost 5 bases, J lost 5 bases, and 12 bases lay in between. The CDR3 loop spans 13 amino acids. In germline, CDR1 is MDHEN, CDR2 SYDVKM. CDR3 amino acids: CASSAPGSETQYF. The CDR3 nucleotides read TGTGCCAGCAGTGCTCCAGGGAGTGAGACCCAGTACTTC.

This clone appeared a single time. The chain joins TRBV5-1 to TRBJ1-5, with 9 bases that match TRBD1. The CDR3 is made up of 15 amino acids. Trimming took 0 bases from V and 9 from J; bases not matched to a gene: 7. Germline CDR1 and CDR2: SGHRS and YFSETQ. The DNA for the CDR3 is TGCGCCAGCAGCTTGGACGGGACAGGGACTAGGCCCCAGCATTTT. Its translation: CASSLDGTGTRPQHF.

The CDR3 DNA follows: TGTGCCAGCAGCCCCGGGACAGTTAGGGAAAAACTGTTTTTT. Its protein is CASSPGTVREKLFF. The chain couples TRBV7-2 to TRBJ1-4, with 7 positions matching TRBD1. V gave up 5 bases and J gave up 8 bases; unmatched junction bases: 8. Germline V CDR1 and CDR2: SGHTA, FQGNSA. The CDR3 loop spans 14 amino acids.

This rearrangement joins TRBV5-1 to TRBJ1-1; 10 bases line up with TRBD1. After removal of 4 bases from V and 4 bases from J, the junction contained 4 bases not matched to a gene. The CDR3 is 14 amino acids. Germline CDR1 is SGHRS and CDR2 is YFSETQ. The CDR3 protein is CASSGRTGGTEAFF. As DNA, the CDR3 is TGCGCCAGCAGCGGCAGGACAGGGGGCACTGAAGCTTTCTTT.

The chain joins TRBV29-1 to TRBJ1-5, with a possible D match to TRBD1 (5 bases). This CDR3 region has 13 residues. V gave up 4 bases and J gave up 5 bases, with 12 bases separating them. Germline CDR1 and CDR2: SQVTM and ANQGSEA. CDR3 in amino acids: CSVATAYHQPQHF. CDR3 coding DNA: TGCAGCGTTGCGACAGCGTACCATCAGCCCCAGCATTTT. Together with reference TRBV29-1 and TRBJ1-5, the CDR3 gives the full variable domain: SAVISQKPSRDICQRGTSLTIQCQVDSQVTMMFWYRQQPGQSLTLIATANQGSEATYESGFVIDKFPISRPNLTFSTLTVSNMSPEDSSIYLCSVATAYHQPQHFGDGTRLSIL.

The chain couples TRBV7-2 to TRBJ1-5; D gene uncertain. The germline CDR1 and CDR2 sequences are SGHTA and FQGNSA. The length of the CDR3 is 13 residues. V shed 3 bases and J shed 4 bases, with 7 bases lying between them. The CDR3 coding sequence is TGTGCCAGCAGCTTTTCGTTTAATCAGCCCCAGCATTTT. It translates to CASSFSFNQPQHF.

This chain uses TRBV7-8 with TRBJ1-1, with D uncertain. V was clipped by 5 bases and J by 9 bases, with 13 bases between them. This CDR3 region has 12 residues. Germline lookup yields CDR1 SGHVS and CDR2 FQNEAQ. CDR3 amino acids: CASSLRVRKAFF. The CDR3 DNA reads TGTGCCAGCAGCCTCCGGGTCAGAAAAGCTTTCTTT.

The CDR3 protein is CASSRTSVVKYNEQFF. CDR3 in DNA: TGTGCCAGCAGCCGGACTAGCGTGGTTAAGTACAATGAGCAGTTCTTC. The chain combines TRBV7-6 with TRBJ2-1; 9 bases map to TRBD2. The CDR3 runs 16 residues. CDR1 and CDR2 from the germline V gene are SGHVS and FNYEAQ. Trimming at V came to 5 bases and at J to 4 bases, leaving 9 bases not matched to a gene.

V and J are TRBV7-8 and TRBJ2-7; 8 nucleotides agree with TRBD1. V shed 4 bases, J shed 6 bases, and the junction held 8 bases outside the gene matches. Germline V CDR1 and CDR2: SGHVS, FQNEAQ. The CDR3 totals 14 residues. This CDR3 reads CASSSLLQGAEQYV. In nucleotides, the CDR3 is TGTGCCAGCAGCTCCCTACTTCAGGGGGCCGAGCAGTACGTC.

The chain links TRBV6-5 to TRBJ2-1; D unclear. Between the trimmed V and J ends, which lost 0 bases and 6 bases, there was a span of 12 bases. The CDR3 runs 15 residues. From germline, CDR1 is MNHEY and CDR2 SVGAGI. The CDR3 nucleotides read TGTGCCAGCAGTTACTCCAGGCCGCCGGGCAATGAGCAGTTCTTC. The encoded protein is CASSYSRPPGNEQFF.

This chain uses TRBV29-1 with TRBJ2-1; TRBD1 matches at 10 bases. This CDR3 region has 13 residues. Trimming cost V 4 bases and J 8 bases; bases outside gene matches: 5. The germline V gene has CDR1 SQVTM and CDR2 ANQGSEA. The CDR3 nucleotides read TGCAGCGTTGGACAGGGGGCGCGGTATGAGCAGTTCTTC. Translation: CSVGQGARYEQFF.